This T cell receptor beta chain was retrieved from a study of T cells in Graves' hyperthyroidism and ophthalmopathy. The overall study: Peripheral blood was collected at initial diagnosis, before any treatment.

Graves' hyperthyroidism qualified as stable when ophthalmopathy did not progress within 18 months. Amplification of TCR beta CDR3 regions used RNA as the template. First-round RT-PCR with HTBI primers amplified the TCR CDR3 region. From the multiplex PCR reads, TCRdb called clonotypes with MiXCR, one entry per CDR3 protein. The top ten hold 7.3% of the sample, which has a few hundred thousand distinct CDR3 sequences, 15% to 18% seen once. Material: blood. The receptor comes from a woman in her 30s with Graves' hyperthyroidism.

CDR3 in DNA: TGTGCCAGTAGTAAGTCTAGCGACCTAGAGCCCGGACCCTACAATGAGCAGTTCTTC. Translated, it gives CASSKSSDLEPGPYNEQFF. This chain links TRBV19 with TRBJ2-1; possibly TRBD2 for D (6 bases). Trimming took off 4 bases at V and 2 bases at J, with 24 bases between the two ends. CDR1 and CDR2 (germline): LNHDA, SQIVND (reference sequence). The CDR3 is 19 residues long.